One and the same sample provided the 10 T cell receptor beta chains below, sequenced in a study of PD-1 blockade in classical Hodgkin lymphoma. Only in-frame clones appear in the TCRdb table, and some are missing; sequencing was by immunoSEQ multiplex PCR. The sample yields 20,000 to 25,000 clones, 70% to 80% seen once. Patients all relapsed after autologous stem cell transplantation, and there was variation in brentuximab vedotin exposure. Material: peripheral blood mononuclear cells (PBMCs), obtained at baseline. Receptor source: a human donor with classical Hodgkin lymphoma.

The gene calls are TRBV18 and TRBJ2-2; D remains unclear. V lost 3 bases, J lost 4 bases, and 9 bases lay in between. This CDR3 contains 14 residues. Germline V gene lookup returns CDR1 KGHSH and CDR2 LQKENI. The CDR3 spells CASSPGNPTGELFF. CDR3 coding DNA: TGTGCCAGCTCACCGGGAAATCCCACCGGGGAGCTGTTTTTT.

This chain uses TRBV11-2 with TRBJ2-3, with D hard to call. Germline V gives CDR1 SGHAT, CDR2 FQNNGV. V was trimmed by 1 base and J by 0 bases, leaving 5 bases between them. This CDR3 spans 14 amino acids. The CDR3 spells CASSLVGSTDTQYF. The CDR3 DNA is TGTGCCAGCAGCTTAGTGGGTAGCACAGATACGCAGTATTTT.

V is TRBV6-1 and J is TRBJ1-2; no clear D gene. The V gene lost 3 bases and the J gene lost 3 bases, with 11 bases spanning the gap. Germline V gene lookup returns CDR1 MNHNS and CDR2 SASEGT. The CDR3 spans 14 residues. CDR3 coding DNA: TGTGCCAGCAGTGAGGACCGACGCTACTATGGCTACACCTTC. This sequence encodes CASSEDRRYYGYTF.

The chain uses TRBV6-5 and TRBJ1-4; 7 bases agree with TRBD1. This CDR3 has 16 residues. V trimming: 0 bases; J trimming: 7 bases; junction bases outside the gene matches: 8. CDR1 and CDR2 from the germline V gene are MNHEY and SVGAGI. The CDR3 sequence: CASSYSVGQVGEKLFF. The DNA of the CDR3 is TGTGCCAGCAGTTACTCGGTCGGACAGGTCGGTGAAAAACTGTTTTTT.

The chain uses TRBV30 and TRBJ1-3; 8 bases are shared with TRBD1. The ends lost 2 bases at V and 5 bases at J; junction bases unmatched: 8. From germline, CDR1 is GTSNPN and CDR2 SVGIG (reference sequence). This CDR3 has 15 amino acids. CDR3 DNA sequence: TGTGCCTGGAGTCCCTCCCGGACAGGGCGAAACACCATATATTTT. Protein sequence: CAWSPSRTGRNTIYF.

The CDR3 DNA is TGTGCCAGCAAATTTAGGACAGGGATTAACTATGGCTACACCTTC. Its translation: CASKFRTGINYGYTF. The genes are TRBV27 and TRBJ1-2; 8 bases are shared with TRBD1. V dropped 7 bases and J dropped 1; count of bases not matched to a gene: 8. The germline CDR1 and CDR2 sequences are MNHEY and SMNVEV (reference sequence). This CDR3 has 15 amino acids.

The chain links TRBV4-2 to TRBJ2-7; D perhaps matches TRBD2 (7 bases). Germline loops: CDR1 LGHNA, CDR2 YNFKEQ. V was clipped by 4 bases and J by 0 bases, with 19 bases between them. The CDR3 length is 17 residues. Here the CDR3 DNA reads TGTGCCAGCAGCCTCAGGGGAGGGGGGGAGCGCTCCTACGAGCAGTACTTC. Translation: CASSLRGGGERSYEQYF.

The V and J genes are TRBV18 and TRBJ1-6; D is possibly TRBD1 (6 bases). V was pared by 3 bases and J by 8 bases, with 8 bases between. CDR1 and CDR2 from the germline V gene are KGHSH and LQKENI. This CDR3 spans 13 amino acids. The CDR3 spells CASSPNRDSPLHF. CDR3 DNA: TGTGCCAGCTCACCTAACAGGGATTCACCCCTCCACTTT. Together with reference TRBV18 and TRBJ1-6, the CDR3 gives the full variable domain: NAGVMQNPRHLVRRRGQEARLRCSPMKGHSHVYWYRQLPEEGLKFMVYLQKENIIDESGMPKERFSAEFPKEGPSILRIQQVVRGDSAAYFCASSPNRDSPLHFGNGTRLTVT.

The chain couples TRBV9 to TRBJ2-7; 7 bases fit TRBD1. The CDR3 totals 14 residues. Germline CDR1 and CDR2: SGDLS and YYNGEE. V was pared by 3 bases and J by 0 bases, with 3 bases of the junction left unmatched. In DNA form, the CDR3 reads TGTGCCAGCAGCGCGGGACAGAACTCCTACGAGCAGTACTTC. Protein sequence: CASSAGQNSYEQYF. The full variable domain, in which reference TRBV9 and TRBJ2-7 provide the parts outside the CDR3, is DSGVTQTPKHLITATGQRVTLRCSPRSGDLSVYWYQQSLDQGLQFLIQYYNGEERAKGNILERFSAQQFPDLHSELNLSSLELGDSALYFCASSAGQNSYEQYFGPGTRLTVT.

The rearrangement uses TRBV7-6 and TRBJ1-5; TRBD1 might be the D (5 bases). V was shortened by 5 bases and J by 5 bases, with 16 bases between the two germline ends. Germline V gene lookup returns CDR1 SGHVS and CDR2 FNYEAQ. The CDR3 has 15 residues. The CDR3 DNA is TGTGCCAGCAGCCCTGCAGTGGGGACCCATCAGCCCCAGCATTTT. Protein sequence: CASSPAVGTHQPQHF. The full variable domain, its missing parts supplied by reference TRBV7-6 and TRBJ1-5, is GAGVSQSPRYKVTKRGQDVALRCDPISGHVSLYWYRQALGQGPEFLTYFNYEAQQDKSGLPNDRFSAERPEGSISTLTIQRTEQRDSAMYRCASSPAVGTHQPQHFGDGTRLSIL.